The clone carrying this T cell receptor beta chain has a single count. These data come from a study of shared clonotypes between healthy human individuals. Background on the study: Each donor's CD8 memory used one plate, CD8 naive two, each CD4 subset three.

Sequenced by immunoSEQ multiplex PCR; TCRdb stores in-frame clones only, minus some. The table records roughly 2.1 million clones, about 92% of them present only once. The CDR3 runs to 15 residues. J was trimmed by 6 bases and V by 1 base; bases with no gene match: 8. Germline CDR1 is SGHVS and CDR2 is FQNEAQ. Selected positively for CCR7 and CD45RO-negative, naive CD8 cells excluded terminally differentiated effector memory CD45RA+ cells. V gene TRBV7-8 combines with J gene TRBJ2-7, with 8 bases that match TRBD1. The specimen was naive CD8+ T cells from PBMCs. This receptor was obtained from a man younger than 35 in good health. Some clones in this sample may be carry-over from other donors' samples. The CDR3 sequence is CASSLVVQGVGEQYF. The CDR3 nucleotides are TGTGCCAGCAGCTTAGTAGTACAGGGGGTCGGCGAGCAGTACTTC.